The 9 T cell receptor beta chains given below trace back to one sample, sequenced in a study of blood T cell repertoires in COVID-19. TCRdb's table, derived via immunoSEQ multiplex PCR, lists solely in-frame clones and lacks some. The data hold around 300,000 clones, with approximately 91% observed a single time. Sequencing input: peripheral blood. These receptors all stem from a woman in her 40s who had recovered from COVID-19.

The chain joins TRBV27 to TRBJ2-1, with D unclear. The V end lost 5 bases, the J end lost 4 bases, and 24 bases lay between the germline ends. Looked up from germline, CDR1 is MNHEY and CDR2 is SMNVEV (reference sequence). CDR3 size: 18 residues. In DNA, the CDR3 is TGTGCCAGCAGTCCGACGGCGACGGCGGCCGGGTCTTACAATGAGCAGTTCTTC. It codes for CASSPTATAAGSYNEQFF.

This clone was found once. The chain links TRBV18 to TRBJ1-4; 7 positions agree with TRBD1. The CDR3 spans 16 residues. Germline V lookup: CDR1 KGHSH, CDR2 LQKENI. V trimming: 3 bases; J trimming: 4 bases; junction bases outside the gene matches: 8. CDR3 bases: TGTGCCAGCTCACCGATAGACAGGGCGGGTAATGAAAAACTGTTTTTT. Protein sequence: CASSPIDRAGNEKLFF.

The chain is built from TRBV4-1 and TRBJ2-2; D not resolved. V gave up 1 base and J gave up 7 bases, with 13 bases separating them. From germline, CDR1 is MGHRA and CDR2 YSYEKL. The CDR3 is 15 amino acids. Here the CDR3 reads CASSQAVDFGGELFF. CDR3 DNA sequence: TGCGCCAGCAGCCAAGCCGTTGACTTCGGCGGGGAGCTGTTTTTT.

The chain recombines TRBV5-1 with TRBJ2-7; 9 positions match TRBD2. After removal of 0 bases from V and 2 bases from J, the junction contained 0 bases not matched to a gene. Germline V CDR1 and CDR2: SGHRS, YFSETQ. The CDR3 is 14 residues long. In DNA form, the CDR3 reads TGCGCCAGCAGCTTGGGGACTAGCGCCTACGAGCAGTACTTC. It yields the protein CASSLGTSAYEQYF.

In DNA form, the CDR3 reads TGTGCCAGTAGTATAGATAAGAAAGGATTCGGCGGGGTCCCTGGGGCCAACGTCCTGACTTTC. It is translated as CASSIDKKGFGGVPGANVLTF. The chain employs TRBV19 and TRBJ2-6; D might be TRBD2 (6 bases). CDR3 length: 21 amino acids. Trimming removed 0 bases at V and 2 bases at J, with 23 bases between. CDR1 and CDR2 from the germline V gene are LNHDA and SQIVND (reference sequence).

V usage is TRBV2 and J usage is TRBJ2-7; 12 nucleotides line up with TRBD2. Germline CDR1 SNHLY, CDR2 FYNNEI. V shed 6 bases, J shed 5 bases, and the junction held 11 bases outside the gene matches. The CDR3 extends over 16 amino acids. DNA of the CDR3: TGTGCCAGCAGCCCGTCGACTAGCGGGAGCCTAAACGAGCAGTACTTC. As protein: CASSPSTSGSLNEQYF.

This chain connects TRBV10-3 to TRBJ2-6, with D perhaps TRBD2 (6 bases). This CDR3 is 20 amino acids long. The germline V gene has CDR1 ENHRY and CDR2 SYGVKD. V was cut by 0 bases and J by 1 base, with 19 bases left in between. The CDR3 sequence: CAISESNAGLIPSGANVLTF. In nucleotides, the CDR3 is TGTGCCATCAGTGAGTCGAACGCGGGACTGATACCTTCTGGGGCCAACGTCCTGACTTTC.

The chain employs TRBV9 and TRBJ2-1; possibly TRBD2 for D (5 bases). CDR3 length: 15 amino acids. The V gene's germline CDR1 is SGDLS and CDR2 YYNGEE. Trimming stripped 0 bases from V and 0 bases from J, with 7 bases between. The CDR3 DNA reads as TGTGCCAGCAGCGTAGACGGGAACTCCTACAATGAGCAGTTCTTC. Amino acid sequence: CASSVDGNSYNEQFF.

The chain is built from TRBV4-1 and TRBJ1-5; no definite D call. The CDR3 is made up of 16 amino acids. V dropped 1 base and J dropped 0 bases, with 10 bases sitting between them. Germline loops: CDR1 MGHRA, CDR2 YSYEKL. The CDR3 here is CASSQGRGNSNQPQHF. CDR3 coding DNA: TGCGCCAGCAGCCAAGGACGCGGGAATAGCAATCAGCCCCAGCATTTT.